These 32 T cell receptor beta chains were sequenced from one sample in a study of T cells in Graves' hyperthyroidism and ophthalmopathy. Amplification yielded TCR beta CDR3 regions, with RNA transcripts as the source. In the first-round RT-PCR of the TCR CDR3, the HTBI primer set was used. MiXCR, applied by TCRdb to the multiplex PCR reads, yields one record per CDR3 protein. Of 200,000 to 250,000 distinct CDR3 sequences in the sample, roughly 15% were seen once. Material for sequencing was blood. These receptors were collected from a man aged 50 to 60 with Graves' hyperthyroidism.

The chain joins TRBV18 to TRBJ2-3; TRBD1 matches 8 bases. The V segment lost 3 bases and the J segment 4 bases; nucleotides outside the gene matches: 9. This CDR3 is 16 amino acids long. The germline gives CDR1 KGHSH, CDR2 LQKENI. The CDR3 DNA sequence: TGTGCCAGCTCACCCACCACCGGGACAGGCCCAGATACGCAGTATTTT. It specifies CASSPTTGTGPDTQYF.

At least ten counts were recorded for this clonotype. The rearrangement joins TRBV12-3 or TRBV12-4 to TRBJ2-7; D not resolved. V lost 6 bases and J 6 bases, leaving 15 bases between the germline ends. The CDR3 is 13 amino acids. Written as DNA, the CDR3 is TGTGCCAGCAGCCCTCAGTCGGGCGCCGAGCAGTACTTC. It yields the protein CASSPQSGAEQYF.

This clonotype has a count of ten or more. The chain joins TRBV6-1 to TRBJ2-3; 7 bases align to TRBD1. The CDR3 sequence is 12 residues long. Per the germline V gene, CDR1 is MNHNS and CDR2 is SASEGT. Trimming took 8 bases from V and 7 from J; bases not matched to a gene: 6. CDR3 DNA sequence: TGTGCCAGCTCTCAGACAGGGCATACGCAGTATTTT. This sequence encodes CASSQTGHTQYF.

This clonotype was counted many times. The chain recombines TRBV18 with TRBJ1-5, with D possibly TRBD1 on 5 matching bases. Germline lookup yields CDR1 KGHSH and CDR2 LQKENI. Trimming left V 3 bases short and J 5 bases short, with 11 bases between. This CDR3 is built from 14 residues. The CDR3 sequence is CASSPGTEDQPQHF. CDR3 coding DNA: TGTGCCAGCTCACCTGGGACCGAGGATCAGCCCCAGCATTTT.

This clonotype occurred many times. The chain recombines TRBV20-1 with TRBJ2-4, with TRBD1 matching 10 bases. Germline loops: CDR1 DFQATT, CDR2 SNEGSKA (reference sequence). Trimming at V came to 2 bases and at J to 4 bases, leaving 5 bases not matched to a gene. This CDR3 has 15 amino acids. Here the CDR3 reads CSARKTGQGKNIQYF. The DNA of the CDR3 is TGCAGTGCTAGAAAAACGGGACAGGGGAAAAACATTCAGTACTTC.

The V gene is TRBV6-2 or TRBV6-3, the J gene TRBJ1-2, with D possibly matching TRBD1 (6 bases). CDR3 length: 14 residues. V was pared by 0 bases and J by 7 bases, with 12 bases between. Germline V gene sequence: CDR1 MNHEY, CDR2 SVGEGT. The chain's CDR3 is CASSYSRGRGGYTF. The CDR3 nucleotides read TGTGCCAGCAGTTACTCGCGGGGGCGCGGTGGCTACACCTTC.

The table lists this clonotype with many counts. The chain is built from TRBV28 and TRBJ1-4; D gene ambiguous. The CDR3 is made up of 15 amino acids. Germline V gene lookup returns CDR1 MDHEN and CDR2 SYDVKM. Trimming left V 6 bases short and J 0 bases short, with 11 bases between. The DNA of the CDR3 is TGTGCCAGCAGACGTCTGGATACAACTAATGAAAAACTGTTTTTT. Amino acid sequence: CASRRLDTTNEKLFF.

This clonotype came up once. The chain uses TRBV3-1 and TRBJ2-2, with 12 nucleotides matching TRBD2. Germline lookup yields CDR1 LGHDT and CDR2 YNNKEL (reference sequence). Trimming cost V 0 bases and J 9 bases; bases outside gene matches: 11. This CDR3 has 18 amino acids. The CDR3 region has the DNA TGTGCCAGCAGCCAAGATCTCTTATTACTAGCGGGGGGCCGGGAGCTGTTTTTT. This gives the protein CASSQDLLLLAGGRELFF.

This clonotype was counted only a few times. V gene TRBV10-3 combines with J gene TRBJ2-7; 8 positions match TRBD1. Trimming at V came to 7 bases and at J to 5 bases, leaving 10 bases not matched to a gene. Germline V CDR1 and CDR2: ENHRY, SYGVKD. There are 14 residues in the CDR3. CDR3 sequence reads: CAIKWTGNSDEQYF. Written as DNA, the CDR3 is TGTGCCATCAAATGGACAGGGAATAGCGACGAGCAGTACTTC.

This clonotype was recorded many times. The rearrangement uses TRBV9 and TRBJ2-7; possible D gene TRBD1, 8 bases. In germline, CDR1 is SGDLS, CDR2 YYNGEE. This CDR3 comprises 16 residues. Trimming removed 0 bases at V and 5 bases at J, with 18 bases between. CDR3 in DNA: TGTGCCAGCAGCGTAGGACACAGGGGGAGGGCCGACGAGCAGTACTTC. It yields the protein CASSVGHRGRADEQYF. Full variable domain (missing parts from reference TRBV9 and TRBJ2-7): DSGVTQTPKHLITATGQRVTLRCSPRSGDLSVYWYQQSLDQGLQFLIQYYNGEERAKGNILERFSAQQFPDLHSELNLSSLELGDSALYFCASSVGHRGRADEQYFGPGTRLTVT.

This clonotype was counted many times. The CDR3 DNA is TGTGCCAGCAGTTTAGCAGGCGGGACACCGTACAATGAGCAGTTCTTC. Its protein is CASSLAGGTPYNEQFF. The J gene is TRBJ2-1, the V gene TRBV12-3 or TRBV12-4; D could derive from TRBD1 or TRBD2 (6 bases each). The CDR3 runs 16 residues. Between the trimmed V and J ends, which lost 0 bases and 4 bases, there was a span of 13 bases.

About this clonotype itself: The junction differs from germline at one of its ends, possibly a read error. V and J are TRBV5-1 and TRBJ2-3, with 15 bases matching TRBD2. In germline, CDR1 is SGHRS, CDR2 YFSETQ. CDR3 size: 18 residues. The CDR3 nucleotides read TGCGCCAGCAGCTCGGGACTAGCGGGAGGCCACGGGACAGATGCGCAGTATTTT. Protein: CASSSGLAGGHGTDAQYF.

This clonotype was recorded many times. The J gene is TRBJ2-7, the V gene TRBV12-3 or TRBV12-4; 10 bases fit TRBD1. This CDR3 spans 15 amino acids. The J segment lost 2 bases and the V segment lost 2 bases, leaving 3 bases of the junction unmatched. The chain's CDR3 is CASSLRGQGTYEQYF. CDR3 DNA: TGTGCCAGCAGTTTAAGGGGACAGGGGACCTACGAGCAGTACTTC.

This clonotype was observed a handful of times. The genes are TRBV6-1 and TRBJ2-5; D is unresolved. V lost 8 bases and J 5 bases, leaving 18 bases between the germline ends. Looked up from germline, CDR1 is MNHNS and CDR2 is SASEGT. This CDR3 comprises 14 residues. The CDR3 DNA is TGTGCCAGCGGGGTTCGATGGAGTTTGGAGACCCAGTACTTC. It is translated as CASGVRWSLETQYF.

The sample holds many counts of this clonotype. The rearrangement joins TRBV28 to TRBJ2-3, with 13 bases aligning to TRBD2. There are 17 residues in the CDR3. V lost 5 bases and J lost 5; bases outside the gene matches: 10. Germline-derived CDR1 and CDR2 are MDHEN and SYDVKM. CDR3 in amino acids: CASSPSGLAGRKDTQYF. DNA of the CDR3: TGTGCCAGCAGTCCTTCGGGACTAGCGGGGAGGAAAGATACGCAGTATTTT.

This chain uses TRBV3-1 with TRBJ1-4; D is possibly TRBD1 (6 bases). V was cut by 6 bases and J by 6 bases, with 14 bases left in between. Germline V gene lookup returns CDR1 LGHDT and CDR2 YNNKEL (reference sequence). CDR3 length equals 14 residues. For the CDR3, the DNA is TGTGCCAGCAGGGAGACAGGCCGGCATGAAAAACTGTTTTTT. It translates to CASRETGRHEKLFF. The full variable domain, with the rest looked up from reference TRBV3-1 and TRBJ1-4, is DTAVSQTPKYLVTQMGNDKSIKCEQNLGHDTMYWYKQDSKKFLKIMFSYNNKELIINETVPNRFSPKSPDKAHLNLHINSLELGDSAVYFCASRETGRHEKLFFGSGTQLSVL.

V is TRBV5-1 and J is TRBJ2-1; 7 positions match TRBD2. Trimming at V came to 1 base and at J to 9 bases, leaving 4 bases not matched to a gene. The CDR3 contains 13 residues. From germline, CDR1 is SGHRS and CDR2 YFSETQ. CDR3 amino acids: CASSLIGRGEQFF. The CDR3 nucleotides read TGCGCCAGCAGCTTGATTGGGAGGGGTGAGCAGTTCTTC.

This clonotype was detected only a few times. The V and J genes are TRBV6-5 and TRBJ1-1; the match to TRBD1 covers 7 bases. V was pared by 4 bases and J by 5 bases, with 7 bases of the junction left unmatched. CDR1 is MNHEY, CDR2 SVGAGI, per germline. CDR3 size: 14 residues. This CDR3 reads CASSWLQGGTEAFF. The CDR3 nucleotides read TGTGCCAGCAGTTGGTTGCAGGGGGGTACTGAAGCTTTCTTT.

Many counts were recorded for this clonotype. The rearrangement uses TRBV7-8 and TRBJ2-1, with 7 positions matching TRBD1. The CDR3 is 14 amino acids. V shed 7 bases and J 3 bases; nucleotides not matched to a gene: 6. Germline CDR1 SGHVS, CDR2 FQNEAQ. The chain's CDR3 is CASNPGTVYNEQFF. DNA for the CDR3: TGTGCCAGCAACCCGGGGACAGTCTACAATGAGCAGTTCTTC.

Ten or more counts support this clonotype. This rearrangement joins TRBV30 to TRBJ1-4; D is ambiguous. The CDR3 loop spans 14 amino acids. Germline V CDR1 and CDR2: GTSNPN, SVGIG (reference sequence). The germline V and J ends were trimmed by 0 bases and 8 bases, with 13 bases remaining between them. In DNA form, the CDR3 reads TGTGCCTGGAGTGTTACGACGTTGGGGGAAAAACTGTTTTTT. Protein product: CAWSVTTLGEKLFF.

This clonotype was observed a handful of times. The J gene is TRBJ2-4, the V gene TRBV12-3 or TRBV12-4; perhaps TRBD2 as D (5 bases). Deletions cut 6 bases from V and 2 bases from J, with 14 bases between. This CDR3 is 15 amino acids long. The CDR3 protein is CASSLPRVSKNIQYF. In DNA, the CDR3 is TGTGCCAGCAGCCTGCCGCGGGTCTCCAAAAACATTCAGTACTTC.

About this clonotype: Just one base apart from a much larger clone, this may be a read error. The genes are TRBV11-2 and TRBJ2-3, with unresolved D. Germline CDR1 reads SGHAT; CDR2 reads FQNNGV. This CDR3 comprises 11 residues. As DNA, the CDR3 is TGTGCCAGCAGCTTACCCGCTACGCAGTGTTTT. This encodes CASSLPATQCF.

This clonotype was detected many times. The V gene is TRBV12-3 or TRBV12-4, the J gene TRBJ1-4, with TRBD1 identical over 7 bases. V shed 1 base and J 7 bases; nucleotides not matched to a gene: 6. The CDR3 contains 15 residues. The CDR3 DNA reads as TGTGCCAGCAGTTTAGGGACAGGATGGGGTGAAAAACTGTTTTTT. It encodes CASSLGTGWGEKLFF.

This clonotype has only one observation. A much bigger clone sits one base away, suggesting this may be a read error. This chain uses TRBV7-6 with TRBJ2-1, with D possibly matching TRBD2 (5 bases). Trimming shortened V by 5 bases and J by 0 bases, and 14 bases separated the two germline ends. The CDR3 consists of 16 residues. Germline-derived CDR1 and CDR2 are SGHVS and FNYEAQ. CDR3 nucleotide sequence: TGTGCCAGCAGCCCATCGGCGGGCAGCTCCTACAATGAGCAGTTCTTC. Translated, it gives CASSPSAGSSYNEQFF.

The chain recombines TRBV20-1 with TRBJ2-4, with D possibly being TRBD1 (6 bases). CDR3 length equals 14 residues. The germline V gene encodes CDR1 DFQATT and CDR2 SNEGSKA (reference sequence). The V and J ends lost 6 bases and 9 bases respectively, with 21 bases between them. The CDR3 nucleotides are TGCAGTGCCTCCTTAGGGCAGGGGAATGGCATTCAGTACTTC. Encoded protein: CSASLGQGNGIQYF.

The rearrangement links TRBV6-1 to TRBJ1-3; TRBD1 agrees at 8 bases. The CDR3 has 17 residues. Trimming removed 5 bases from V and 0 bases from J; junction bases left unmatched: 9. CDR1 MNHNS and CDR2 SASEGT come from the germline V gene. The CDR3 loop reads CASSKGQGTLSGNTIYF. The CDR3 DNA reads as TGTGCCAGCAGTAAAGGACAGGGTACTCTCTCTGGAAACACCATATATTTT.

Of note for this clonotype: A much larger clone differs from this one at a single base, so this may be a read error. The CDR3 nucleotides read TGTGCCAGCGGGGGGGATTGGGCTGAAGCTTTCTTT. Its protein product is CASGGDWAEAFF. The chain is built from TRBV2 and TRBJ1-1; D perhaps matches TRBD1 (5 bases). CDR1 is SNHLY and CDR2 is FYNNEI in the germline V gene. Deletions cut 8 bases from V and 6 bases from J, with 13 bases between. CDR3 length equals 12 residues.

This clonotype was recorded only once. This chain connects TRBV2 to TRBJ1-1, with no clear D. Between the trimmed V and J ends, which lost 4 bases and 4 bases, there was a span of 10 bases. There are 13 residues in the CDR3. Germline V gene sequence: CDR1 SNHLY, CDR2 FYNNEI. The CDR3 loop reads CASSVGGFTEAFF. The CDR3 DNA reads TGTGCCAGCAGTGTTGGAGGGTTCACTGAAGCTTTCTTT.

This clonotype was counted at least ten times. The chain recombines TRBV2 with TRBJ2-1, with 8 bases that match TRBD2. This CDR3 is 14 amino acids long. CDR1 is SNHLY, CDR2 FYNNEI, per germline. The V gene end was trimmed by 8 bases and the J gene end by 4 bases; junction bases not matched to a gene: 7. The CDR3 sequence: CASGAGEYYNEQFF. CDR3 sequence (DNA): TGTGCCAGCGGAGCGGGAGAATATTACAATGAGCAGTTCTTC.

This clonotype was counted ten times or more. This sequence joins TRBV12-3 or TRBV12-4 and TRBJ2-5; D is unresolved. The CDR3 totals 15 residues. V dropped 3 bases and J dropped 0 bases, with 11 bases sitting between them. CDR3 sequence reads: CASSFGGSYQETQYF. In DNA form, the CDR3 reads TGTGCCAGCAGTTTCGGCGGATCGTACCAAGAGACCCAGTACTTC.

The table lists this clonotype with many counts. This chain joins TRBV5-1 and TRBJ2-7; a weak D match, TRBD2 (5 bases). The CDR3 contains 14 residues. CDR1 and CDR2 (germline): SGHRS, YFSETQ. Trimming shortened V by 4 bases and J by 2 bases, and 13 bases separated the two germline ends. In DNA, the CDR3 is TGCGCCAGCAGCACGACGGTCGGGACCTACGAGCAGTACTTC. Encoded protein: CASSTTVGTYEQYF.

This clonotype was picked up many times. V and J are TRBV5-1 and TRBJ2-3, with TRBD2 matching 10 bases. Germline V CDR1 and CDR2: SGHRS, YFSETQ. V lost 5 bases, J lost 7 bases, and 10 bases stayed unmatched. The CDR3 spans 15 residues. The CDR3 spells CASRITGTSVNTQYF. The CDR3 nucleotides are TGCGCCAGCAGGATTACCGGGACTAGCGTGAATACGCAGTATTTT.